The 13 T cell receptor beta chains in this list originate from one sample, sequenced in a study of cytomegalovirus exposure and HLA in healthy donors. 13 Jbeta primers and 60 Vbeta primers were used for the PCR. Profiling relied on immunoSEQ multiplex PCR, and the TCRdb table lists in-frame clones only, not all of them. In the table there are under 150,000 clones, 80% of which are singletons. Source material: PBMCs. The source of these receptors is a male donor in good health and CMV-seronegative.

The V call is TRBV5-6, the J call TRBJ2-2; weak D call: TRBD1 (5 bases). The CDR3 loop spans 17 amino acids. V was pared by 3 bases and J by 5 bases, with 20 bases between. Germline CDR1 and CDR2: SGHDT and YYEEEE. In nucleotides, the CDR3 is TGTGCCAGCAGCTCCTTTCAGTGGACACGAACAACCGGGGAGCTGTTTTTT. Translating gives CASSSFQWTRTTGELFF.

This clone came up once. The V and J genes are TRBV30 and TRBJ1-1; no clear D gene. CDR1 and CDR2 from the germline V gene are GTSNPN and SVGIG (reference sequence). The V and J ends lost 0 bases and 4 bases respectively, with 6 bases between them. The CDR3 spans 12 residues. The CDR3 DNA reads TGTGCCTGGAGTGTACTAAGCACTGAAGCTTTCTTT. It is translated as CAWSVLSTEAFF.

DNA for the CDR3: TGTGCCAGCAACCCACTAGCGGGAGCCGATACGCAGTATTTT. Translating gives CASNPLAGADTQYF. The rearrangement joins TRBV2 to TRBJ2-3; 11 nucleotides line up with TRBD2. After removal of 7 bases from V and 6 bases from J, the junction contained 6 bases not matched to a gene. The germline V gene encodes CDR1 SNHLY and CDR2 FYNNEI. This CDR3 is 14 amino acids long.

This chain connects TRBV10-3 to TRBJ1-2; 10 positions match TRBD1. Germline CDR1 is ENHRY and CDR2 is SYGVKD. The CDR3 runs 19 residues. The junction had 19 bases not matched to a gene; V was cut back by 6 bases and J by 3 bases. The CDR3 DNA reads TGTGCCATCAGCCGTAAAATACGGGACAGGGGAGAGTCCGACTATGGCTACACCTTC. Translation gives CAISRKIRDRGESDYGYTF.

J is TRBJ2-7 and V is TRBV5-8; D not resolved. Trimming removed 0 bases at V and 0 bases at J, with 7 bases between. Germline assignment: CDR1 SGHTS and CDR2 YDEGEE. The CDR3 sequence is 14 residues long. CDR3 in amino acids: CASSLGGSSYEQYF. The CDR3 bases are TGTGCCAGCAGCTTGGGCGGATCCTCCTACGAGCAGTACTTC.

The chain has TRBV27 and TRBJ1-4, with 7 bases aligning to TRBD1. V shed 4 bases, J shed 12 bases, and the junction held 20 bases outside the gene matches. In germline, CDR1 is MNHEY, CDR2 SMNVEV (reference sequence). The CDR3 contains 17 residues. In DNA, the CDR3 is TGTGCCAGCAGTTATCTACCCGGGACAGTAAGGAATGGGGAACTGTTTTTT. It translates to CASSYLPGTVRNGELFF.

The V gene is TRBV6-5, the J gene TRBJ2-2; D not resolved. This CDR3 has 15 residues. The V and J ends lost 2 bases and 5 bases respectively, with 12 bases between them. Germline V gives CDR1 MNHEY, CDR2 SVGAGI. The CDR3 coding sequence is TGTGCCAGCAGTTACCTGGTACAGACGACCGGGGAGCTGTTTTTT. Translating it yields CASSYLVQTTGELFF.

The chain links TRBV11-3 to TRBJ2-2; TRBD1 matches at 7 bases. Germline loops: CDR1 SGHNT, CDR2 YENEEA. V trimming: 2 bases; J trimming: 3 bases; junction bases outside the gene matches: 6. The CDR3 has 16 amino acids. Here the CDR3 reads CASSLLGQGDTGELFF. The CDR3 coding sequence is TGTGCCAGCAGCTTATTAGGGCAGGGGGACACCGGGGAGCTGTTTTTT. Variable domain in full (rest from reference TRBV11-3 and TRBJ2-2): EAGVVQSPRYKIIEKKQPVAFWCNPISGHNTLYWYLQNLGQGPELLIRYENEEAVDDSQLPKDRFSAERLKGVDSTLKIQPAELGDSAVYLCASSLLGQGDTGELFFGEGSRLTVL.

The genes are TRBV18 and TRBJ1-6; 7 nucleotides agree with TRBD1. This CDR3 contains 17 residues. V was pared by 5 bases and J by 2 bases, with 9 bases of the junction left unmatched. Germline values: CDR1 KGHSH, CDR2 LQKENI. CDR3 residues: CASSSRDSRTYNSPLHF. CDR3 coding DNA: TGTGCCAGCTCATCCAGGGACAGCCGGACCTATAATTCACCCCTCCACTTT.

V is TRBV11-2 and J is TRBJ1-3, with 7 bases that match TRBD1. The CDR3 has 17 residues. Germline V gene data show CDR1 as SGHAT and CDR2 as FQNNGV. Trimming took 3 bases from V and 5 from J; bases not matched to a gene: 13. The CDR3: CASSLLDRDRRRNTIYF. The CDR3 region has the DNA TGTGCCAGCAGCTTGCTCGACCGGGACAGAAGAAGAAACACCATATATTTT.

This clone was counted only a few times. CDR3 sequence (DNA): TGTGCCGCAACAGGGGGCTATAGCAATCAGCCCCAGCATTTT. Residues: CAATGGYSNQPQHF. The J gene is TRBJ1-5, the V gene TRBV30; 9 positions match TRBD1. The CDR3 contains 14 residues. Per the germline V gene, CDR1 is GTSNPN and CDR2 is SVGIG (reference sequence). J gave up 0 bases and V 8 bases, and 5 bases lay outside the gene matches.

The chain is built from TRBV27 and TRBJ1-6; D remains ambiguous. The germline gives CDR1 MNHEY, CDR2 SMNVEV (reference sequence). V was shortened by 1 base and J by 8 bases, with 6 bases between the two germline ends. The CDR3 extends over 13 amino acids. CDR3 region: CASSLFPDSPLHF. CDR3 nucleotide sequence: TGTGCCAGCAGTTTATTCCCTGATTCACCCCTCCACTTT.

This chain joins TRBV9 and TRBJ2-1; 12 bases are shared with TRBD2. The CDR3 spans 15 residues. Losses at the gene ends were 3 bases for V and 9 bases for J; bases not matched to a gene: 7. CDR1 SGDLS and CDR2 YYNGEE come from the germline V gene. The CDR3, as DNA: TGTGCCAGCAGCGACGCTAGCGGGAGGGCCGCTGAGCAGTTCTTC. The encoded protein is CASSDASGRAAEQFF.